Below, one TCR beta chain is given with its context. The antigen is not known. This entry is derived from a study of cytomegalovirus exposure and HLA in healthy donors. Overall study results and limits: The classifier reportedly diagnosed cytomegalovirus status with high specificity and sensitivity. Testing in vitro showed three CMV-associated chains specific for CMV antigens.

Donors sampled were nominally healthy, though unrecorded immune exposures were likely. Trimming took off 1 base at V and 0 bases at J, with 13 bases between the two ends. CDR3 size: 17 residues. In germline, CDR1 is LGHNA, CDR2 YSLEER. Primers included in the PCR were 60 Vbeta and 13 Jbeta primers. Original processing notes: Later analysis identified 80 million to 90 million unique TCR beta chains, 10 million to 12 million shared. Clones were sequenced by immunoSEQ multiplex PCR, and TCRdb holds only the in-frame ones, with some missing. That table is the source of V, J and clone size, and D and trimming were worked out from the DNA. In the table there are some 50,000 clones, about 71% of which are singletons.

The sequence derives from a woman between 45 and 60 years old in good health and CMV-seropositive. The chain uses TRBV4-3 and TRBJ2-4; weak D call: TRBD1 (5 bases). Sequenced: PBMCs. In DNA, the CDR3 is TGCGCCAGCAGCCAAGTAAAGGGGCCCACAGCCAAAAACATTCAGTACTTC. Its protein is CASSQVKGPTAKNIQYF.